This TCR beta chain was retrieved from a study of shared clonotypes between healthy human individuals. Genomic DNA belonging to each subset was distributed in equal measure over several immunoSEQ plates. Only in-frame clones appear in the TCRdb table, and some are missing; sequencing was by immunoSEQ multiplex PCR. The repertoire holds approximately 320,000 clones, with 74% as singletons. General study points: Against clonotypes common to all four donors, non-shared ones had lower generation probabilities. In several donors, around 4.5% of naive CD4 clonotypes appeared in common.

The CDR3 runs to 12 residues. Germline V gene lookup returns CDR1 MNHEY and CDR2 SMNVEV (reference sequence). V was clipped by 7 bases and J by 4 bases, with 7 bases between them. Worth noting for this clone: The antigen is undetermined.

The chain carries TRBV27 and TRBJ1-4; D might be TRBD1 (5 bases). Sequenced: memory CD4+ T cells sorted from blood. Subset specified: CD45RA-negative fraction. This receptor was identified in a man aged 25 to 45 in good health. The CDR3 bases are TGTGCCAGCAAAAGGGGTAATGAAAAACTGTTTTTT. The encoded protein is CASKRGNEKLFF. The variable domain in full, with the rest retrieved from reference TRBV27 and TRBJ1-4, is EAQVTQNPRYLITVTGKKLTVTCSQNMNHEYMSWYRQDPGLGLRQIYYSMNVEVTDKGDVPEGYKVSRKEKRNFPLILESPSPNQTSLYFCASKRGNEKLFFGSGTQLSVL.